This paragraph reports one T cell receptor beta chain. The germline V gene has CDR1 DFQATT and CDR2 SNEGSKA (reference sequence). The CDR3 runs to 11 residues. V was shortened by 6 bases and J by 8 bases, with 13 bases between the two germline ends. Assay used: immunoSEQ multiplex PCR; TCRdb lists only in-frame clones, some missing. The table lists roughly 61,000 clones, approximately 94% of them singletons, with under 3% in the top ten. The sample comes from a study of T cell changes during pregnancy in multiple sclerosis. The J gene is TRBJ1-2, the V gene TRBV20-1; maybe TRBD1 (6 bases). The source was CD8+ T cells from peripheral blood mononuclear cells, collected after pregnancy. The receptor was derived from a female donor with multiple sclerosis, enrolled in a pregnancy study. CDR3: CSADRQGGYTF. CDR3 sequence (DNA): TGCAGTGCCGACAGGCAGGGGGGCTACACCTTC.